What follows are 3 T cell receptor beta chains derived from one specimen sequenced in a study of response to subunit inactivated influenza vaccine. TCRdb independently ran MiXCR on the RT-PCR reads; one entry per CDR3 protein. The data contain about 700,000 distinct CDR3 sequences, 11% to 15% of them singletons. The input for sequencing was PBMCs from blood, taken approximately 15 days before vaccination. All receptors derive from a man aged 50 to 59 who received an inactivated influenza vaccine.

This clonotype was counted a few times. The CDR3 protein is CSVPLSTNTEAFF. CDR3 nucleotide sequence: TGCAGCGTCCCCCTGAGTACGAACACTGAAGCTTTCTTT. The chain joins TRBV29-1 to TRBJ1-1; D gene ambiguous. Per germline, CDR1 SQVTM and CDR2 ANQGSEA. The CDR3 runs to 13 residues. The V gene lost 6 bases and the J gene lost 1 base, with 12 bases spanning the gap.

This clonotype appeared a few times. The DNA for the CDR3 is TGCAGCGTTACAGGGTCCATGAACACTGAAGCTTTCTTT. Translation gives CSVTGSMNTEAFF. The V call is TRBV29-1, the J call TRBJ1-1; D is perhaps TRBD1 (6 bases). Germline V gene sequence: CDR1 SQVTM, CDR2 ANQGSEA. This CDR3 has 13 residues. V gave up 5 bases and J gave up 0 bases, with 10 bases separating them.

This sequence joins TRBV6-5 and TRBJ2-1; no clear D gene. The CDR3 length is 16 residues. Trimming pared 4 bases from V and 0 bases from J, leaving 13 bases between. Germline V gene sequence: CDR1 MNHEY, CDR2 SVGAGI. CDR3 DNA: TGTGCCAGCAGTTTCCAACAGAGGCTCTCCTACAATGAGCAGTTCTTC. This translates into CASSFQQRLSYNEQFF.